This entry is about one T cell receptor (beta chain). The data derive from a study of a mutant IDH1 vaccine in newly diagnosed glioma. Study-level information: Of treated patients, around 60% were men and roughly 38% women, averaging 40.4 years. Most patients had radiochemotherapy with temozolomide before enrollment; others had one alone.

Germline V gives CDR1 LGHNA, CDR2 YSLEER. V lost 0 bases and J lost 3; bases outside the gene matches: 12. The CDR3 runs 18 residues. The time point denotes: baseline, week 1 (first vaccination visit). Treatment described: pre-vaccination baseline after standard-of-care therapy. Assay used: immunoSEQ multiplex PCR; TCRdb lists only in-frame clones, some missing. Of 85,000 to 100,000 clones listed, 80% are singletons. The input for sequencing was PBMCs, taken from a glioma patient treated with radiotherapy, temozolomide or both. The source is a man aged 40-55 years with glioma. The gene calls are TRBV4-3 and TRBJ2-3; the match to TRBD1 covers 7 bases. CDR3 in amino acids: CASSQDGATGPWTDTQYF. The CDR3 bases are TGCGCCAGCAGCCAAGATGGGGCGACAGGGCCCTGGACAGATACGCAGTATTTT.